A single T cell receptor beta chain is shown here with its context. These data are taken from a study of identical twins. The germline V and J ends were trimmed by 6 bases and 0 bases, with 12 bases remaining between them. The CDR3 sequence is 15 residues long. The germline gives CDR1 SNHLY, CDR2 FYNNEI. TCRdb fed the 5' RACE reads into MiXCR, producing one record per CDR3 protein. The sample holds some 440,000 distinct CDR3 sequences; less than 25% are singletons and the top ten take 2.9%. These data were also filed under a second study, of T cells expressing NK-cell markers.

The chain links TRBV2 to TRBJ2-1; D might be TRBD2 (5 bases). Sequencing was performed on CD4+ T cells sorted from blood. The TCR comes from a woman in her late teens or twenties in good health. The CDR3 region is CASRRAESSYNEQFF. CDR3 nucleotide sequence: TGTGCCAGCAGGAGGGCGGAGAGCTCCTACAATGAGCAGTTCTTC.